This TCR beta chain was recorded in a study of T cell responses to AZD1222 COVID-19 vaccine. Study-level findings and limits: The number of AZD1222 recipients seropositive at baseline was only five or six.

A remark on this clone: Antigen: not known.

CDR1 is WNHNN, CDR2 SYGVQD, per germline (reference sequence). Deletions cut 8 bases from V and 0 bases from J, with 15 bases between. The CDR3 has 15 residues. The data were produced by immunoSEQ multiplex PCR, yet TCRdb's version contains in-frame clones alone and is incomplete. Among 79,000 or so clones listed, over 85% were seen once. Both about-4-week and about-12-week second-dose recipients were combined. This receptor was obtained from an adult who received the AZD1222 COVID-19 vaccine. The chain recombines TRBV10-1 with TRBJ2-3; D remains ambiguous. The starting material was peripheral blood, obtained 28 days after the second AZD1222 dose. The CDR3 region has the DNA TGCGCCAGCTTCCGGCCAGGTTGGAGCACAGATACGCAGTATTTT. Translating gives CASFRPGWSTDTQYF.